The 18 T cell receptor beta chains presented below share a single source sample, sequenced in a study of cytotoxic CD8 clonotypes in ibrutinib-treated CLL. Profiling relied on immunoSEQ multiplex PCR, and the TCRdb table lists in-frame clones only, not all of them. The repertoire has more than 55,000 clones, 65% to 75% of them found once; the top ten carry 43%. Specimen: PBMCs, collected after 12 months of ibrutinib treatment. Source of these receptors: a human donor with chronic lymphocytic leukemia.

The chain has TRBV5-5 and TRBJ2-7; perhaps D is TRBD1 or TRBD2 (5 bases each). Germline V gene lookup returns CDR1 SGHKS and CDR2 YYEKEE (reference sequence). The CDR3 covers 13 residues. V lost 3 bases and J 5 bases, leaving 12 bases between the germline ends. The CDR3 DNA reads as TGTGCCAGCAGCTATTCGAGGGGCGACGAGCAGTACTTC. Protein: CASSYSRGDEQYF.

V is TRBV18 and J is TRBJ1-2; D gene ambiguous. The CDR3 sequence is 13 residues long. Per the germline V gene, CDR1 is KGHSH and CDR2 is LQKENI. Deletions cut 2 bases from V and 8 bases from J, with 12 bases between. CDR3 region: CASSPLGSQGYTF. The DNA of the CDR3 is TGTGCCAGCTCACCATTGGGAAGTCAGGGCTACACCTTC.

The chain is built from TRBV18 and TRBJ1-1, with D unclear. V lost 3 bases and J 7 bases, leaving 15 bases between the germline ends. Germline V gives CDR1 KGHSH, CDR2 LQKENI. The CDR3 sequence is 14 residues long. This CDR3 reads CASSPSLDTVEAFF. The CDR3 nucleotides are TGTGCCAGCTCACCGAGCCTTGATACCGTTGAAGCTTTCTTT.

The rearrangement joins TRBV4-3 to TRBJ2-5; D is uncertain. The V and J ends lost 0 bases and 9 bases respectively, with 14 bases between them. The CDR3 extends over 14 amino acids. The germline V gene encodes CDR1 LGHNA and CDR2 YSLEER. The CDR3 sequence: CASSQDLGSWAQYF. The CDR3, as DNA: TGCGCCAGCAGCCAAGATCTCGGATCATGGGCCCAGTACTTC.

A remark on this clone: Compared with germline, one end of the junction differs, possibly owing to a read error. The chain employs TRBV20-1 and TRBJ1-4; tentatively, D is TRBD1 (5 bases). The CDR3 runs to 10 residues. CDR1 DFQATT and CDR2 SNEGSKA come from the germline V gene (reference sequence). CDR3 region: CSAGRQSVAF. The CDR3 region has the DNA TGCAGTGCCGGTCGACAGTCCGTCGCTTTC.

The V call is TRBV4-3, the J call TRBJ2-7; maybe TRBD2 (6 bases). The CDR3 length is 15 residues. Germline loops: CDR1 LGHNA, CDR2 YSLEER. Trimming stripped 1 base from V and 3 bases from J, with 13 bases between. Written as DNA, the CDR3 is TGCGCCAGCAGCCAAGTTCGGGGGAGAAACTACGAGCAGTACTTC. This codes for CASSQVRGRNYEQYF.

V and J are TRBV9 and TRBJ2-1; 14 nucleotides align to TRBD2. CDR3 length equals 16 residues. Germline V gene sequence: CDR1 SGDLS, CDR2 YYNGEE. V gave up 1 base and J gave up 8 bases; unmatched junction bases: 5. CDR3 protein: CASSVLGTSGSHEQFF. The DNA for the CDR3 is TGTGCCAGCAGCGTACTGGGGACTAGCGGGAGCCATGAGCAGTTCTTC.

This clone was seen a few times. This rearrangement joins TRBV19 to TRBJ2-1; perhaps D is TRBD1 or TRBD2 (5 bases each). The germline gives CDR1 LNHDA, CDR2 SQIVND (reference sequence). The V gene lost 6 bases and the J gene lost 9 bases, with 21 bases spanning the gap. The CDR3 contains 15 residues. DNA of the CDR3: TGTGCCAGTAGCGACTTGGGACGGAGGAACGGTGAGCAGTTCTTC. Protein: CASSDLGRRNGEQFF. Based on the CDR3 plus reference TRBV19 and TRBJ2-1, the full variable domain is DGGITQSPKYLFRKEGQNVTLSCEQNLNHDAMYWYRQDPGQGLRLIYYSQIVNDFQKGDIAEGYSVSREKKESFPLTVTSAQKNPTAFYLCASSDLGRRNGEQFFGPGTRLTVL.

Points on this clone: One junction end disagrees with the germline gene, perhaps due to a read error. This chain links TRBV10-1 with TRBJ1-2; D call uncertain. CDR3 length: 13 residues. From germline, CDR1 is WNHNN and CDR2 SYGVQD (reference sequence). The CDR3 protein is CASSEAISGPPAF. Written as DNA, the CDR3 is TGCGCCAGCAGTGAGGCGATCTCAGGCCCCCCGGCCTTC.

The J gene is TRBJ2-6, the V gene TRBV10-3, with D perhaps matching TRBD1 (6 bases). Trimming stripped 9 bases from V and 2 bases from J, with 11 bases between. Germline V gene lookup returns CDR1 ENHRY and CDR2 SYGVKD. CDR3 length equals 14 residues. The CDR3 DNA reads as TGTGCCATGAGAGGGGGAGCTGGGGCCAACGTCCTGACTTTC. Translating gives CAMRGGAGANVLTF.

The chain joins TRBV7-9 to TRBJ2-1; D ambiguous. Per the germline V gene, CDR1 is SEHNR and CDR2 is FQNEAQ (reference sequence). V was cut by 7 bases and J by 7 bases, with 17 bases left in between. The CDR3 has 14 amino acids. CDR3 nucleotides: TGTGCCAGCACTAGGCAGGCTGCTACGAATGAGCAGTTCTTC. Amino acid sequence: CASTRQAATNEQFF.

CDR3 sequence: CASGPGQGPADTQYF. The CDR3 DNA sequence: TGTGCCAGCGGCCCGGGACAGGGCCCCGCAGATACGCAGTATTTT. The gene calls are TRBV6-6 and TRBJ2-3; TRBD1 matches at 9 bases. There are 15 residues in the CDR3. Looked up from germline, CDR1 is MNHNY and CDR2 is SVGAGI (reference sequence). J lost 4 bases, V lost 8 bases, and 10 bases had no gene match.

The chain carries TRBV5-4 and TRBJ2-7, with D hard to call. V dropped 4 bases and J dropped 3 bases, with 14 bases sitting between them. This CDR3 spans 14 amino acids. Germline-derived CDR1 and CDR2 are SGHNT and YYREEE (reference sequence). The CDR3 spells CASSNRTVSYEQYF. The CDR3 region has the DNA TGTGCCAGCAGCAACCGGACGGTTAGCTACGAGCAGTACTTC.

The chain couples TRBV7-9 to TRBJ2-1; TRBD1 matches at 8 bases. The length of the CDR3 is 14 residues. Trimming took 5 bases from V and 5 from J; bases not matched to a gene: 5. Looked up from germline, CDR1 is SEHNR and CDR2 is FQNEAQ (reference sequence). CDR3 in amino acids: CASSLSTGDNEQFF. The CDR3 DNA sequence: TGTGCCAGCAGCCTCTCGACAGGGGACAATGAGCAGTTCTTC.

V and J are TRBV25-1 and TRBJ2-7, with D unclear. The germline gives CDR1 MGHDK, CDR2 SYGVNS. This CDR3 has 14 amino acids. V was pared by 2 bases and J by 3 bases, with 11 bases between. CDR3 residues: CASSENGQLYEQYF. DNA for the CDR3: TGTGCCAGCAGTGAAAATGGGCAGCTCTACGAGCAGTACTTC.

This chain connects TRBV19 to TRBJ2-1; D may be TRBD2 (6 bases). The CDR3 is 18 amino acids. V was trimmed by 5 bases and J by 0 bases, leaving 20 bases between them. Germline CDR1 LNHDA, CDR2 SQIVND (reference sequence). CDR3 DNA sequence: TGTGCCAGTAGTGCCCCCGGGGCCGGGGGTCGCTCCTACAATGAGCAGTTCTTC. Amino acids: CASSAPGAGGRSYNEQFF.

The V gene is TRBV27, the J gene TRBJ2-1; D is ambiguous. Trimming took off 2 bases at V and 7 bases at J, with 9 bases between the two ends. This CDR3 is built from 13 residues. Germline V gene sequence: CDR1 MNHEY, CDR2 SMNVEV (reference sequence). This chain's CDR3 is CASSLRLGNEQFF. The CDR3 DNA follows: TGTGCCAGCAGTTTACGACTGGGGAATGAGCAGTTCTTC.

This clone turned up a few times. The V gene is TRBV18, the J gene TRBJ1-1, with TRBD1 matching 8 bases. CDR1 is KGHSH and CDR2 is LQKENI in the germline V gene. The CDR3 is 15 amino acids. The V segment lost 4 bases and the J segment 4 bases; nucleotides outside the gene matches: 8. In DNA form, the CDR3 reads TGTGCCAGCTCACGGCAGGGGGCAACGTTCACTGAAGCTTTCTTT. Its protein product is CASSRQGATFTEAFF.